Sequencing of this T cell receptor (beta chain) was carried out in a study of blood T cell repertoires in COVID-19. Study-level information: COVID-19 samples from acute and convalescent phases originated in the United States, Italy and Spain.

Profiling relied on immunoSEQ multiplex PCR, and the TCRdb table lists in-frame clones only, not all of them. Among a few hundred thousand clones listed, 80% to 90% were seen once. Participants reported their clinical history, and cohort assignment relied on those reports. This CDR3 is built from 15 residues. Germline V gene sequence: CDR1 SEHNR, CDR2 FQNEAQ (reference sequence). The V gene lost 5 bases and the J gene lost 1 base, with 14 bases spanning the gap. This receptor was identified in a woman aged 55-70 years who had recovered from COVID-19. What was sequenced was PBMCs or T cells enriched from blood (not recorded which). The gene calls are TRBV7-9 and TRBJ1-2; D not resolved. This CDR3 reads CASSRLTMGNYGYTF. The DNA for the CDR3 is TGTGCCAGCAGCCGACTGACCATGGGTAACTATGGCTACACCTTC.